Below are 23 T cell receptor beta chains sequenced from a single sample in a study of HIV-infected children after antiretroviral therapy interruption. Treatment denoted: PENTA 11 planned treatment interruption arm or continuous ART arm. A 3' RACE protocol on RNA, with unique molecular identifiers, produced the TCR library. One entry per CDR3 protein results from TCRdb running MiXCR on the 3' RACE reads. The table records 30,000 to 50,000 distinct CDR3 sequences, approximately 6.1% of them present only once. Sequences were derived from CD45RA+ CD4+ T cells from PBMCs, pooled from several time points, sampled from a donor given antiretroviral therapy, either interrupted or continuous. Subset reported: naive CD4+ CD45RA+ CD45RO- T cells. The receptors come from a pool of human donors with HIV.

This clonotype was observed at least ten times. The chain recombines TRBV2 with TRBJ1-5; TRBD1 might be the D (6 bases). The CDR3 contains 13 residues. Germline CDR1 and CDR2: SNHLY and FYNNEI. The V and J ends lost 6 bases and 7 bases respectively, with 13 bases between them. CDR3 sequence reads: CASRPGVLQPQHF. CDR3 sequence (DNA): TGTGCCAGCAGGCCAGGGGTACTCCAGCCCCAGCATTTT.

This clonotype was observed a few times. The chain couples TRBV25-1 to TRBJ2-7; 8 bases align to TRBD2. The CDR3 has 16 residues. CDR1 and CDR2 (germline): MGHDK, SYGVNS. The V gene end was trimmed by 0 bases and the J gene end by 5 bases; junction bases not matched to a gene: 9. In nucleotides, the CDR3 is TGTGCCAGCAGTGAATACCCTCGGGAGGGCCGGAACGAGCAGTACTTC. Its protein product is CASSEYPREGRNEQYF.

V and J are TRBV25-1 and TRBJ2-4; D is possibly TRBD1 (6 bases). Looked up from germline, CDR1 is MGHDK and CDR2 is SYGVNS. Trimming took off 5 bases at V and 7 bases at J, with 15 bases between the two ends. The CDR3 has 14 amino acids. Here the CDR3 reads CASSKQGGENIQYF. Written as DNA, the CDR3 is TGTGCCAGCAGTAAACAGGGTGGGGAGAACATTCAGTACTTC. The full variable domain, its missing parts supplied by reference TRBV25-1 and TRBJ2-4, is EADIYQTPRYLVIGTGKKITLECSQTMGHDKMYWYQQDPGMELHLIHYSYGVNSTEKGDLSSESTVSRIRTEHFPLTLESARPSHTSQYLCASSKQGGENIQYFGAGTRLSVL.

This clonotype was seen ten or more times. This rearrangement joins TRBV18 to TRBJ2-1, with D perhaps TRBD2 (5 bases). V was trimmed by 0 bases and J by 4 bases, leaving 10 bases between them. The CDR3 loop spans 15 amino acids. CDR1 and CDR2 (germline): KGHSH, LQKENI. Here the CDR3 DNA reads TGTGCCAGCTCACCACCATCGACGGGATACAATGAGCAGTTCTTC. Protein: CASSPPSTGYNEQFF.

This clonotype was recorded at least ten times. The rearrangement links TRBV6-1 to TRBJ2-7; 9 bases are a match to TRBD1. The V segment lost 2 bases and the J segment 1 base; nucleotides outside the gene matches: 15. Germline V gene lookup returns CDR1 MNHNS and CDR2 SASEGT. The CDR3 loop spans 19 amino acids. Here the CDR3 DNA reads TGTGCCAGCAGTGAAAGGGGGGACAGGGCCCGTACTACATCCTACGAGCAGTACTTC. This sequence encodes CASSERGDRARTTSYEQYF.

This clonotype occurred many times. This rearrangement joins TRBV6-5 to TRBJ2-3, with a tentative D call TRBD2 (6 bases). The CDR3 consists of 16 residues. Trimming shortened V by 6 bases and J by 2 bases, and 18 bases separated the two germline ends. CDR1 and CDR2 from the germline V gene are MNHEY and SVGAGI. The CDR3 loop reads CASRRRDRDLTDTQYF. The DNA of the CDR3 is TGTGCCAGCAGACGGAGGGACCGAGACCTCACAGATACGCAGTATTTT.

This clonotype was found many times. The chain employs TRBV20-1 and TRBJ2-3; 9 bases match TRBD2. CDR1 DFQATT and CDR2 SNEGSKA come from the germline V gene (reference sequence). J gave up 0 bases and V 0 bases, and 13 bases lay outside the gene matches. CDR3 length: 19 residues. The chain's CDR3 is CSARDALRPSGTSTDTQYF. CDR3 nucleotide sequence: TGCAGTGCTAGAGACGCATTAAGGCCTAGCGGGACTAGCACAGATACGCAGTATTTT.

This clonotype was seen a few times. For the CDR3, the DNA is TGTGCCAGCACTTCAAGATTCCGAGGGTTGGATACGCAGTATTTT. This encodes CASTSRFRGLDTQYF. The V gene is TRBV28, the J gene TRBJ2-3, with D tentatively TRBD2 (5 bases). Germline loops: CDR1 MDHEN, CDR2 SYDVKM. The V gene lost 7 bases and the J gene lost 6 bases, with 20 bases spanning the gap. The CDR3 length is 15 residues.

There are many counts of this clonotype. The rearrangement links TRBV6-2 or TRBV6-3 to TRBJ2-7; no clear D gene. CDR1 and CDR2 (germline): MNHEY, SVGEGT. Trimming cost V 8 bases and J 2 bases, with 7 bases left between them. The CDR3 contains 11 residues. The CDR3: CASLGPYEQYF. CDR3 nucleotides: TGTGCCAGCCTCGGACCCTACGAGCAGTACTTC.

This clonotype occurred once. The V call is TRBV20-1, the J call TRBJ2-7; TRBD1 might be the D (5 bases). V dropped 3 bases and J dropped 6 bases, with 15 bases sitting between them. The CDR3 is 13 residues long. Germline V gene lookup returns CDR1 DFQATT and CDR2 SNEGSKA (reference sequence). The CDR3 sequence: CSARADTSFEQYF. The DNA for the CDR3 is TGCAGTGCTAGGGCGGACACCTCTTTCGAGCAGTACTTC.

This clonotype turned up a few times. The rearrangement links TRBV12-3 or TRBV12-4 to TRBJ1-2; D is unresolved. V shed 3 bases and J shed 4 bases, with 15 bases lying between them. CDR3 length equals 15 residues. Here the CDR3 reads CASSFSLSEPYGYTF. The CDR3, as DNA: TGTGCCAGCAGTTTTAGCTTGTCCGAACCCTATGGCTACACCTTC.

By share, this clonotype ranks as medium-sized. V is TRBV9 and J is TRBJ2-5; 11 bases agree with TRBD2. Germline CDR1 SGDLS, CDR2 YYNGEE. The V gene end was trimmed by 3 bases and the J gene end by 2 bases; junction bases not matched to a gene: 6. The CDR3 loop spans 16 amino acids. As DNA, the CDR3 is TGTGCCAGCAGCGCGACTAGCGGGGCATTTCAAGAGACCCAGTACTTC. It codes for CASSATSGAFQETQYF.

This clonotype came up many times. This rearrangement joins TRBV6-2 or TRBV6-3 to TRBJ2-1; 10 bases align to TRBD2. There are 16 residues in the CDR3. V gave up 6 bases and J gave up 7 bases; unmatched junction bases: 12. The germline CDR1 and CDR2 sequences are MNHEY and SVGEGT. The CDR3 spells CASRGYVDSGRNEQFF. CDR3 coding DNA: TGTGCCAGCAGGGGCTACGTGGATAGCGGGAGGAATGAGCAGTTCTTC.

This clonotype showed up many times. V gene TRBV6-6 combines with J gene TRBJ2-7, with D maybe TRBD1 (5 bases). Between the trimmed V and J ends, which lost 4 bases and 5 bases, there was a span of 12 bases. CDR3 length: 13 amino acids. Germline loops: CDR1 MNHNY, CDR2 SVGAGI (reference sequence). CDR3 coding DNA: TGTGCCAGCAGTTCCGCTACAGGTAACGAGCAGTACTTC. Translation: CASSSATGNEQYF.

This clonotype was detected ten times or more. V usage is TRBV29-1 and J usage is TRBJ2-7; 10 positions match TRBD2. V lost 4 bases to trimming and J lost 7 bases; unmatched junction nucleotides: 13. CDR1 is SQVTM, CDR2 ANQGSEA, per germline. This CDR3 has 15 residues. CDR3 DNA sequence: TGCAGCGTTGGCCATGTTCTAGCGGGAGTCAGGGAGCAGTACTTC. Translation gives CSVGHVLAGVREQYF.

This clonotype was observed a handful of times. This chain joins TRBV5-6 and TRBJ1-3; D not certain. The CDR3 runs to 17 residues. Per germline, CDR1 SGHDT and CDR2 YYEEEE. Trimming removed 0 bases at V and 2 bases at J, with 15 bases between. This CDR3 reads CASSLEVGSGAGNTIYF. CDR3 bases: TGTGCCAGCAGCTTGGAAGTGGGATCCGGAGCTGGAAACACCATATATTTT.

By share, this clonotype ranks as medium-sized (0.01 to 0.1%). The CDR3 DNA sequence: TGTGCCAGCAGTGATTGGGTCTCCTATGAACAGTACTTC. Translation gives CASSDWVSYEQYF. The J gene is TRBJ2-7, the V gene TRBV6-1; D not certain. Germline V gene sequence: CDR1 MNHNS, CDR2 SASEGT. The CDR3 is made up of 13 amino acids. Between the trimmed V and J ends, which lost 3 bases and 10 bases, there was a span of 16 bases.

This clonotype has ten or more counts. V gene TRBV5-5 combines with J gene TRBJ2-3; D perhaps matches TRBD1 (6 bases). The CDR3 extends over 16 amino acids. The V gene lost 0 bases and the J gene lost 0 bases, with 11 bases spanning the gap. The V gene's germline CDR1 is SGHKS and CDR2 YYEKEE (reference sequence). The CDR3 DNA follows: TGTGCCAGCAGCTTGGGGGACACCCTTAGCACAGATACGCAGTATTTT. This gives the protein CASSLGDTLSTDTQYF.

This clonotype has ten or more counts. The gene calls are TRBV6-1 and TRBJ2-5, with D perhaps given as TRBD1 or TRBD2 (5 bases each). Germline V gene lookup returns CDR1 MNHNS and CDR2 SASEGT. This CDR3 is 17 amino acids long. Trimming shortened V by 6 bases and J by 5 bases, and 25 bases separated the two germline ends. In DNA form, the CDR3 reads TGTGCCAGCAGCGCCGATCAGGGAGCCCCGCGCTGGGAGACCCAGTACTTC. Its protein is CASSADQGAPRWETQYF.

Concerning this clonotype itself: This may stem from a read error, because a much larger clone lies one nucleotide away. This rearrangement joins TRBV6-2 or TRBV6-3 to TRBJ2-1; D may be TRBD1 (6 bases). CDR3 length equals 12 residues. V was shortened by 7 bases and J by 7 bases, with 11 bases between the two germline ends. Germline-derived CDR1 and CDR2 are MNHEY and SVGEGT. CDR3 sequence reads: CASTVQGNEQFF. In DNA, the CDR3 is TGTGCCAGCACCGTTCAGGGGAATGAGCAGTTCTTC.

The chain employs TRBV5-4 and TRBJ2-1, with 7 nucleotides matching TRBD2. The CDR3 is 15 amino acids. Germline values: CDR1 SGHNT, CDR2 YYREEE (reference sequence). The trim removed 4 bases at V and 4 bases at J, leaving 8 bases unmatched. Here the CDR3 reads CASSIGTTRYNEQFF. The DNA for the CDR3 is TGTGCCAGCAGCATCGGGACTACGAGATACAATGAGCAGTTCTTC.

This clonotype was observed many times. The V and J genes are TRBV7-2 and TRBJ2-7; D unclear. V dropped 7 bases and J dropped 3 bases, with 19 bases sitting between them. The CDR3 runs 15 residues. CDR1 is SGHTA and CDR2 is FQGNSA in the germline V gene. The CDR3 sequence is CASTQSAASYYEQYF. CDR3 bases: TGTGCCAGCACCCAATCTGCAGCGTCCTACTACGAGCAGTACTTC.

This clonotype was counted many times. The chain links TRBV6-2 or TRBV6-3 to TRBJ2-5, with 9 bases fitting TRBD1. The CDR3 consists of 15 residues. Losses at the gene ends were 2 bases for V and 2 bases for J; bases not matched to a gene: 3. Germline lookup yields CDR1 MNHEY and CDR2 SVGEGT. The CDR3: CASSYDRGIQETQYF. CDR3 coding DNA: TGTGCCAGCAGTTACGACAGGGGGATTCAAGAGACCCAGTACTTC.